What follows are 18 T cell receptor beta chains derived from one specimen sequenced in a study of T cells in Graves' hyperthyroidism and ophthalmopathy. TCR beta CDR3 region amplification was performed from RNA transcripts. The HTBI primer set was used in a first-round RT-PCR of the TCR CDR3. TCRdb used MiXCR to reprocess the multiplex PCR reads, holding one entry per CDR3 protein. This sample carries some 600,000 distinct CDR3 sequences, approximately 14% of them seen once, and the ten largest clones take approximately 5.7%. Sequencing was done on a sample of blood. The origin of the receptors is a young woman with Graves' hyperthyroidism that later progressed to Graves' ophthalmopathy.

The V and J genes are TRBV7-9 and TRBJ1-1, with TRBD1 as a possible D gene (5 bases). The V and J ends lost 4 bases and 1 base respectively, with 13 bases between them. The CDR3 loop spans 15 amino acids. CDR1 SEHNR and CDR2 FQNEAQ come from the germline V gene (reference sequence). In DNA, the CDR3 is TGTGCCAGCAGCTACGACAGCTCGAGGAACACTGAAGCTTTCTTT. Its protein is CASSYDSSRNTEAFF.

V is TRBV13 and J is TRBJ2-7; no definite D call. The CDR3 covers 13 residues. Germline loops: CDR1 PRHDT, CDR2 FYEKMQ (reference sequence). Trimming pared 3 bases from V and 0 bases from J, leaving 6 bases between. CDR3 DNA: TGTGCCAGCAGCTTTTGGAGCTCCTACGAGCAGTACTTC. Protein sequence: CASSFWSSYEQYF. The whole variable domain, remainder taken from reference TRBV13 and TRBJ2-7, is AAGVIQSPRHLIKEKRETATLKCYPIPRHDTVYWYQQGPGQDPQFLISFYEKMQSDKGSIPDRFSAQQFSDYHSELNMSSLELGDSALYFCASSFWSSYEQYFGPGTRLTVT.

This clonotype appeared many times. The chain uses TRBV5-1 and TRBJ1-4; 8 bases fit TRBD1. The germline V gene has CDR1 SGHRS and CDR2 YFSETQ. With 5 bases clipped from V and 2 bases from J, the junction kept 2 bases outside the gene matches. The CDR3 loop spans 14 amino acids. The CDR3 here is CASSQGATNEKLFF. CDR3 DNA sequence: TGCGCCAGCAGTCAGGGGGCGACTAATGAAAAACTGTTTTTT. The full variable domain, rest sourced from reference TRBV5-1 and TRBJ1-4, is KAGVTQTPRYLIKTRGQQVTLSCSPISGHRSVSWYQQTPGQGLQFLFEYFSETQRNKGNFPGRFSGRQFSNSRSEMNVSTLELGDSALYLCASSQGATNEKLFFGSGTQLSVL.

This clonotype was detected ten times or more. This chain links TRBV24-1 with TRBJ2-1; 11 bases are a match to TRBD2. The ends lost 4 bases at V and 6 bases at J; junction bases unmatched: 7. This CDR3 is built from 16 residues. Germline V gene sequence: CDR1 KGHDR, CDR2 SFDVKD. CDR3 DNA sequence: TGTGCCACCAGTGAAGTTCCTAGCGGGAGGTTCAATGAGCAGTTCTTC. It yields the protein CATSEVPSGRFNEQFF.

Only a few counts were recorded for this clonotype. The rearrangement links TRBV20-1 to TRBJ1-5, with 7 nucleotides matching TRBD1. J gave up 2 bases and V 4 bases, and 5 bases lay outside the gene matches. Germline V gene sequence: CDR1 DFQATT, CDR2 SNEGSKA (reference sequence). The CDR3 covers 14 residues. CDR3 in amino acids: CSANRGFGNQPQHF. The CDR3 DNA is TGCAGTGCTAACAGGGGTTTTGGCAATCAGCCCCAGCATTTT.

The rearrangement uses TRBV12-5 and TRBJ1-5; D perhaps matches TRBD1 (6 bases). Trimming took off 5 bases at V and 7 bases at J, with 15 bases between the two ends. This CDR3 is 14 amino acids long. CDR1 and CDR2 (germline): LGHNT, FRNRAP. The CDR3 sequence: CASGPMTGRQPQHF. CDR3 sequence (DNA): TGTGCTAGTGGTCCCATGACAGGTCGGCAGCCCCAGCATTTT. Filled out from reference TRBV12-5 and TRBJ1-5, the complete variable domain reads DARVTQTPRHKVTEMGQEVTMRCQPILGHNTVFWYRQTMMQGLELLAYFRNRAPLDDSGMPKDRFSAEMPDATLATLKIQPSEPRDSAVYFCASGPMTGRQPQHFGDGTRLSIL.

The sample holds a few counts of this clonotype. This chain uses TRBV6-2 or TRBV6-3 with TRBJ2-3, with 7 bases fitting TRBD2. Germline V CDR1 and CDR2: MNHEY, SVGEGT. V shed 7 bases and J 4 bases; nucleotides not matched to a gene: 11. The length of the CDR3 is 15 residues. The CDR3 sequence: CASTPLGGSSDTQYF. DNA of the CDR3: TGTGCCAGCACCCCGCTGGGCGGGAGTTCAGATACGCAGTATTTT.

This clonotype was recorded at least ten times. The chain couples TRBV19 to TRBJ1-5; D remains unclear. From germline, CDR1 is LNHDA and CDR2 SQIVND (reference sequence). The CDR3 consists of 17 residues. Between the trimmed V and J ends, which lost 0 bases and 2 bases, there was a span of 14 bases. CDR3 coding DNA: TGTGCCAGTAGTATAGATAAGGGAGGCGTGGGCAATCAGCCCCAGCATTTT. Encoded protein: CASSIDKGGVGNQPQHF.

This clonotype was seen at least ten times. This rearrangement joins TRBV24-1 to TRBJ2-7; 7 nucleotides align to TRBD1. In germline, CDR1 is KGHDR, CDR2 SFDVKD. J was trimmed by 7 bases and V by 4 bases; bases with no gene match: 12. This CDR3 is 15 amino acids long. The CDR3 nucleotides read TGTGCCACCAGTGACCCATCTCAGGGGGAAAAGGAGCAGTACTTC. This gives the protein CATSDPSQGEKEQYF.

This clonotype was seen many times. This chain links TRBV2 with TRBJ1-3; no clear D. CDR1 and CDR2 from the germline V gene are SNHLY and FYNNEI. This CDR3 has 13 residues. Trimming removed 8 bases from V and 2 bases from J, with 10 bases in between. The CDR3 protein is CASGRTAGNTIYF. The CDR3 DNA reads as TGTGCCAGCGGGAGAACGGCTGGAAACACCATATATTTT.

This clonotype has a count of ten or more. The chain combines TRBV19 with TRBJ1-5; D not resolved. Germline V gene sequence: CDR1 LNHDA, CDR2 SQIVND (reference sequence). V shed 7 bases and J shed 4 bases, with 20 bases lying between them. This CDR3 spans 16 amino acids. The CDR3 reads CASKAEGLGVNQPQHF. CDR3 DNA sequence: TGTGCCAGTAAAGCAGAGGGCCTAGGCGTTAATCAGCCCCAGCATTTT.

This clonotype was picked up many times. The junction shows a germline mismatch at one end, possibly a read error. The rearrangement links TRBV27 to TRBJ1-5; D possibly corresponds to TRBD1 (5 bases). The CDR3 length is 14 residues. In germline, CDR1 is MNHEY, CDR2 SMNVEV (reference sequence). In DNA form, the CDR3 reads TGTGCCAGCAGTCCCCGGGGGTACAATCAACCCCAGCATTTT. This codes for CASSPRGYNQPQHF.

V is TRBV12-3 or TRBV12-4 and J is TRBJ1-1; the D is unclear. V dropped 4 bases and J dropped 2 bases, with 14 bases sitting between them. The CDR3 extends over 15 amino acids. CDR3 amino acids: CASSWRRAINTEAFF. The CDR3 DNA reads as TGTGCCAGCAGTTGGAGACGGGCTATTAACACTGAAGCTTTCTTT.

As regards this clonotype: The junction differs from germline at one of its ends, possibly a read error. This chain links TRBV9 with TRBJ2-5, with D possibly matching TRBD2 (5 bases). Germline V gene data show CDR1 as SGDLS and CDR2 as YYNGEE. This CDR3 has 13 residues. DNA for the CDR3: TGTGCCAGCACCGTACGAGGGCGAGAGACCCAGTACTTC. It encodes CASTVRGRETQYF.

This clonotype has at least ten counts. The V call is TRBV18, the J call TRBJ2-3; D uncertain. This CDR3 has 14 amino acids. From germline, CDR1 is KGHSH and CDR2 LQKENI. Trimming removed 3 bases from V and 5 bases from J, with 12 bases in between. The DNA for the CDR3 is TGTGCCAGCTCACCCGGCCAGGCAGGAGATACGCAGTATTTT. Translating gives CASSPGQAGDTQYF.

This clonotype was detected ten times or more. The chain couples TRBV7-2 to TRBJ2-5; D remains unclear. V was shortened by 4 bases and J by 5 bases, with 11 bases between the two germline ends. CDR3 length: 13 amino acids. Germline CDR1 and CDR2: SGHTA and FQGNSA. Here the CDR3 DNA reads TGTGCCAGCAGCTACGTACTTACGGAGACCCAGTACTTC. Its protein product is CASSYVLTETQYF. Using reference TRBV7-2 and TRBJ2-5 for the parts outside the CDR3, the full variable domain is GAGVSQSPSNKVTEKGKDVELRCDPISGHTALYWYRQSLGQGLEFLIYFQGNSAPDKSGLPSDRFSAERTGGSVSTLTIQRTQQEDSAVYLCASSYVLTETQYFGPGTRLLVL.

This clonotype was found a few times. The CDR3 DNA follows: TGCGCCAGCAGCTGGGGACAGATCAATGAGCAGTTCTTC. Its translation: CASSWGQINEQFF. The chain employs TRBV5-1 and TRBJ2-1, with 7 nucleotides matching TRBD1. Germline CDR1 SGHRS, CDR2 YFSETQ. Unmatched junction bases numbered 3, after V lost 3 bases and J lost 6 bases. The CDR3 contains 13 residues.

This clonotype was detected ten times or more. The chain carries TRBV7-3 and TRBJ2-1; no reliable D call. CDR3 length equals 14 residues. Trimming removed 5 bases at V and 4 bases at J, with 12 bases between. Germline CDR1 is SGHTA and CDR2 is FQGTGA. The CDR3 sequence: CASSPLGRYNEQFF. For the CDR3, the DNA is TGTGCCAGCAGCCCTCTAGGCCGGTACAATGAGCAGTTCTTC. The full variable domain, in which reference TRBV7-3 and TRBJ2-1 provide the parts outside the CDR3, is GAGVSQTPSNKVTEKGKYVELRCDPISGHTALYWYRQSLGQGPEFLIYFQGTGAADDSGLPNDRFFAVRPEGSVSTLKIQRTERGDSAVYLCASSPLGRYNEQFFGPGTRLTVL.